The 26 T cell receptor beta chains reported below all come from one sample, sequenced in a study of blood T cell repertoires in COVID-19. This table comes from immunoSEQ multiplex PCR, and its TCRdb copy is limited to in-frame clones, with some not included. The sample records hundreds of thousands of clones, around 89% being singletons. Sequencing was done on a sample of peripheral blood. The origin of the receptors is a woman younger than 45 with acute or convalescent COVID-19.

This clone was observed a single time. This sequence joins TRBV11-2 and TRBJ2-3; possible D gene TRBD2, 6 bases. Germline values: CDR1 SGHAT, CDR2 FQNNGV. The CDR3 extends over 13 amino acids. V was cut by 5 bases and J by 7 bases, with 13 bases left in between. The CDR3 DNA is TGTGCCAGCAGCCTTAGCGGACCTTATACGCAGTATTTT. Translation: CASSLSGPYTQYF.

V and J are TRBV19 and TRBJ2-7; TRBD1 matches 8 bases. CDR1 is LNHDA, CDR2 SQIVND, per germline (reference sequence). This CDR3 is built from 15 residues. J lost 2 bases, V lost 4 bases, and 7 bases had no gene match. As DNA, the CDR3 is TGTGCCAGTAGTAGGGGACAGGTCACCCCCTACGAGCAGTACTTC. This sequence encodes CASSRGQVTPYEQYF.

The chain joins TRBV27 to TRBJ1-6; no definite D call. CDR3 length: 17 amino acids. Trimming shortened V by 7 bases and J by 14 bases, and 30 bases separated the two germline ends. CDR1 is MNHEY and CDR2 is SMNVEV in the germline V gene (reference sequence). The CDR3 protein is CASKPLSVGRLGEALHF. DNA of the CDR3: TGTGCCAGCAAACCCCTCTCCGTCGGGCGGCTGGGAGAGGCCCTCCACTTT.

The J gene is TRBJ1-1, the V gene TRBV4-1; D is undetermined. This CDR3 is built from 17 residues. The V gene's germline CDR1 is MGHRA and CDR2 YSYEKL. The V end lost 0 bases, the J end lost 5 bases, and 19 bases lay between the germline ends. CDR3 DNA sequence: TGCGCCAGCAGCCAAGATCCGAGGGATGATCTGTGGACTGAAGCTTTCTTT. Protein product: CASSQDPRDDLWTEAFF.

CDR3: CASSSRGLAGRDEQFF. The CDR3 nucleotides are TGTGCCAGCAGCTCTCGGGGACTAGCGGGGAGGGACGAGCAGTTCTTC. V gene TRBV9 combines with J gene TRBJ2-1, with 13 bases fitting TRBD2. V shed 4 bases and J 10 bases; nucleotides not matched to a gene: 11. Germline loops: CDR1 SGDLS, CDR2 YYNGEE. The CDR3 has 16 amino acids.

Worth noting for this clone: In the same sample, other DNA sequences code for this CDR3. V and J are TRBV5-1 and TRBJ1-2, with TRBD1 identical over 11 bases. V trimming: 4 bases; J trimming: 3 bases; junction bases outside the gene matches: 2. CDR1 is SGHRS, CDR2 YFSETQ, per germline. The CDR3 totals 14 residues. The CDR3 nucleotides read TGCGCCAGCAGCCTGGGACAGGGGGACTATGGCTACACCTTC. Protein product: CASSLGQGDYGYTF.

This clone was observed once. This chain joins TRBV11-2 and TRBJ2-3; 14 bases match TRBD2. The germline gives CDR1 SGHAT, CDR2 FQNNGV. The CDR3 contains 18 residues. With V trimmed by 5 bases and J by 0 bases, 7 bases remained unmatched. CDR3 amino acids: CASSEGLAGGPSTDTQYF. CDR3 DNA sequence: TGTGCCAGCAGCGAAGGACTAGCGGGGGGACCGAGCACAGATACGCAGTATTTT.

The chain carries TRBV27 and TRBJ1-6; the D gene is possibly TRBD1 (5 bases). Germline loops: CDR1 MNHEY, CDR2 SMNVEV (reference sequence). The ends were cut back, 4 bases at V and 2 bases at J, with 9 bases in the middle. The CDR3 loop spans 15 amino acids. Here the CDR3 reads CASSWGTPYNSPLHF. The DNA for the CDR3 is TGTGCCAGCAGTTGGGGGACTCCCTATAATTCACCCCTCCACTTT.

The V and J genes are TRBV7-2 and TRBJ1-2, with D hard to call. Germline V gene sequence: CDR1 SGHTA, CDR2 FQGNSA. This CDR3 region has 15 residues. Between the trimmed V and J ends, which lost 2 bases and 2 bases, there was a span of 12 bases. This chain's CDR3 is CASSLLEGRNYGYTF. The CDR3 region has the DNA TGTGCCAGCAGCTTACTGGAGGGCAGGAACTATGGCTACACCTTC.

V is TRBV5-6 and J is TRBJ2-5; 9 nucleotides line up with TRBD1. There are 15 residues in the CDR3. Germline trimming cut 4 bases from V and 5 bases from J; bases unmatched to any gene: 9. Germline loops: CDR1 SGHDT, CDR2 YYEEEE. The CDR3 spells CASSTINRGRETQYF. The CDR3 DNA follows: TGTGCCAGCAGCACTATCAACAGGGGGCGGGAGACCCAGTACTTC.

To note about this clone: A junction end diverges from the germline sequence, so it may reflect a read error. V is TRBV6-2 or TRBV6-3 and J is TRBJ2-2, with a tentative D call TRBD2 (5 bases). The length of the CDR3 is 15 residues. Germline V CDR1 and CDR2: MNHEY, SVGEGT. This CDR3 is CASSYRSKEHRGAVF. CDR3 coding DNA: TGTGCCAGCAGTTACAGGTCTAAAGAACACCGGGGAGCTGTTTTT.

CDR3 sequence (DNA): TGTGCCAGTAGTCAGACTAGCGGGGGGTGGAATGAGCAGTTCTTC. Its translation is CASSQTSGGWNEQFF. V and J are TRBV19 and TRBJ2-1, with 13 bases identical to TRBD2. In germline, CDR1 is LNHDA, CDR2 SQIVND (reference sequence). Losses at the gene ends were 5 bases for V and 7 bases for J; bases not matched to a gene: 5. The CDR3 totals 15 residues.

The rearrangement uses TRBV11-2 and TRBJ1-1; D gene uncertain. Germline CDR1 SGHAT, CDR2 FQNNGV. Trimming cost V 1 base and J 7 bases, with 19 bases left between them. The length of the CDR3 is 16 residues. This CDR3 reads CASSLGSVRGEGEAFF. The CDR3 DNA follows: TGTGCCAGCAGCTTAGGGTCGGTTCGGGGTGAGGGTGAAGCTTTCTTT.

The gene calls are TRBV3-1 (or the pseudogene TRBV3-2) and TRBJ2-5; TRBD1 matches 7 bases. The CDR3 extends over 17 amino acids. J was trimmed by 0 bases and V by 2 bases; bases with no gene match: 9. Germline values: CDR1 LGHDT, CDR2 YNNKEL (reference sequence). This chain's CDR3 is CASSQYRDSLYQETQYF. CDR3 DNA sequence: TGTGCCAGCAGCCAATATCGGGACAGCCTCTACCAAGAGACCCAGTACTTC.

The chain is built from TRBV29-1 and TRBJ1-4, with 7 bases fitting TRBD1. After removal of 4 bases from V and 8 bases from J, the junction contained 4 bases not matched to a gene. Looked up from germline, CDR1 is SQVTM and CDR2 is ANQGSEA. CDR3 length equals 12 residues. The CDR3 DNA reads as TGCAGCGTTGGGGACAGTTTCGAAAAACTGTTTTTT. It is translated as CSVGDSFEKLFF. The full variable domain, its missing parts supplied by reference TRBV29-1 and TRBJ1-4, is SAVISQKPSRDICQRGTSLTIQCQVDSQVTMMFWYRQQPGQSLTLIATANQGSEATYESGFVIDKFPISRPNLTFSTLTVSNMSPEDSSIYLCSVGDSFEKLFFGSGTQLSVL.

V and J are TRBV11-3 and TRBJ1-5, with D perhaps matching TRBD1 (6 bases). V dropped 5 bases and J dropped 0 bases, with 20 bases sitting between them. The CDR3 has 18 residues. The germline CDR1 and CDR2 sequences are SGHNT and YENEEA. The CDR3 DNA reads TGTGCCAGCAGCCACGAACAGGGCCCCTACTATAGCAATCAGCCCCAGCATTTT. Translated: CASSHEQGPYYSNQPQHF.

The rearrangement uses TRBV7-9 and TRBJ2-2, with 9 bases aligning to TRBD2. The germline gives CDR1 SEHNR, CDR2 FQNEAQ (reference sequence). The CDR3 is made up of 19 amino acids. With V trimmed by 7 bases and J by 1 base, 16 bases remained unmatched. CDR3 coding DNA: TGTGCCAGCAACCGAATGCTCCCTCGCGGGGGGGAGAACACCGGGGAGCTGTTTTTT. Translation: CASNRMLPRGGENTGELFF.

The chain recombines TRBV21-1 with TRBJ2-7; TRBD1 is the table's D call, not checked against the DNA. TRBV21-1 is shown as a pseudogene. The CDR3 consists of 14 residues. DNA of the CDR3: TGTGCCACCATACCGGTACAGGGGGGTTACGAGCAGTACTTC. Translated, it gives CATIPVQGGYEQYF.

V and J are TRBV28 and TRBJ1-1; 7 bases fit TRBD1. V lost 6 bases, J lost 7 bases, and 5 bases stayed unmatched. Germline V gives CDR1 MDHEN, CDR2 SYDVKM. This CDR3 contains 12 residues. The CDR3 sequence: CASSRDRDEAFF. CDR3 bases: TGTGCCAGCAGCCGTGACAGGGATGAAGCTTTCTTT.

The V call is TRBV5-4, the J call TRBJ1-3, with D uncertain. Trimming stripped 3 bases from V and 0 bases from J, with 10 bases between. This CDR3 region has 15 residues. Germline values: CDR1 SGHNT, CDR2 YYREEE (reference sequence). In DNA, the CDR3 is TGTGCCAGCAGCTCAACACAAAACTCTGGAAACACCATATATTTT. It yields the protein CASSSTQNSGNTIYF.

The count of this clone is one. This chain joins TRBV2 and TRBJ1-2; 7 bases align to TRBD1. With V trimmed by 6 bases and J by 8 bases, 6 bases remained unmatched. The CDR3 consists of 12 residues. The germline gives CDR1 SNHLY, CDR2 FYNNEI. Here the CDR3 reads CASSQGGWGYTF. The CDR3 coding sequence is TGTGCCAGCAGCCAGGGGGGATGGGGCTACACCTTC.

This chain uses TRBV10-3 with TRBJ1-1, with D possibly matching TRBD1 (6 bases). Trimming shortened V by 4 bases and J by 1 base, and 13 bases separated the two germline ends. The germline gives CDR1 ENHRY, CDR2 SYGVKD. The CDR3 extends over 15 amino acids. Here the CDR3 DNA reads TGTGCCATCAGTGGCCGGGACACTGAGAACACTGAAGCTTTCTTT. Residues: CAISGRDTENTEAFF.

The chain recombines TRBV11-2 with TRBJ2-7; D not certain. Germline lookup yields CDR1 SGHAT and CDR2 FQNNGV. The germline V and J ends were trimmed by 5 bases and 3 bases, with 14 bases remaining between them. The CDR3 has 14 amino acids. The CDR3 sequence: CASSLSTTLYEQYF. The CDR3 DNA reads TGTGCCAGCAGCCTATCTACGACTCTCTACGAGCAGTACTTC.

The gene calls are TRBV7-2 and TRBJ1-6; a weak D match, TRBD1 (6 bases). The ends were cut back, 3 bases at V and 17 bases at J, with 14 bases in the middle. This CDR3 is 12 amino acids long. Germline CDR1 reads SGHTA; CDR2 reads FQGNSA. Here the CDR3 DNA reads TGTGCCAGCAGCTTTAGACAGGACCGCTTCCACTTT. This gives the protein CASSFRQDRFHF.

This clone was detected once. The DNA of the CDR3 is TGTGCCAGCAGCTTACCAGCCTTGGGGGCAGAGACCCAGTACTTC. This gives the protein CASSLPALGAETQYF. The genes are TRBV7-2 and TRBJ2-5; TRBD1 might be the D (6 bases). CDR1 and CDR2 (germline): SGHTA, FQGNSA. V lost 2 bases, J lost 4 bases, and 14 bases lay in between. The length of the CDR3 is 15 residues.

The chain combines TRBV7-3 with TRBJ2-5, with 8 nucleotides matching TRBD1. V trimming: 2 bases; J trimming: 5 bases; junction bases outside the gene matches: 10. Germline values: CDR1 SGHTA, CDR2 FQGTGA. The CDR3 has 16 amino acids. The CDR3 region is CASSLPGQVPAETQYF. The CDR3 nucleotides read TGTGCCAGCAGCTTACCGGGACAGGTCCCTGCGGAGACCCAGTACTTC. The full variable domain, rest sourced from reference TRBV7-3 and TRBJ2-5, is GAGVSQTPSNKVTEKGKYVELRCDPISGHTALYWYRQSLGQGPEFLIYFQGTGAADDSGLPNDRFFAVRPEGSVSTLKIQRTERGDSAVYLCASSLPGQVPAETQYFGPGTRLLVL.